These 2 T cell receptor beta chains share one sample of origin, sequenced in a study of T cells in Graves' hyperthyroidism and ophthalmopathy (dated by TCRdb to between 2018 and 2021). Receptor libraries were prepared by multiplex PCR. Reads for this sample came from an Illumina HiSeq 2000. The TCR beta CDR3 regions were amplified from RNA transcripts. The first round of RT-PCR for the TCR CDR3 was performed with the HTBI primer set and the Qiagen OneStep RT-PCR kit. TCRdb reprocessed the public reads (quality trimming at Q25 with fastp, clone calling with MiXCR) and kept in-frame beta chains. CDR3 protein sequences are deduplicated, and each keeps its most common genes and DNA. The table for this sample lists 640,000 or so distinct CDR3 sequences; 14% of them were counted only once. The top ten clones comprise less than 9% of the sample. Sequencing input: blood. These TCRs come from a young woman with Graves' ophthalmopathy.

The CDR3 spells CASSRYLAFSYEQYF. As DNA, the CDR3 is TGTGCCAGCAGCCGGTACCTGGCGTTCTCCTACGAGCAGTACTTC. V and J are TRBV13 and TRBJ2-7, with no clear D. Germline V lookup: CDR1 PRHDT, CDR2 FYEKMQ (reference sequence). Trimming cost V 5 bases and J 0 bases, with 14 bases left between them. The CDR3 contains 15 residues.

This clonotype was seen ten or more times. The V gene is TRBV5-5, the J gene TRBJ2-1, with 14 bases matching TRBD2. J was trimmed by 6 bases and V by 2 bases; bases with no gene match: 19. The CDR3 sequence is 21 residues long. Germline values: CDR1 SGHKS, CDR2 YYEKEE (reference sequence). The CDR3 DNA reads TGTGCCAGCAGCTTCCCCAGCCGACTAGCGGGAGGGTCTACATGGGGCAATGAGCAGTTCTTC. Translating gives CASSFPSRLAGGSTWGNEQFF.